These 3 T cell receptor beta chains originate from one sample sequenced in a study of early T cells in non-severe SARS-CoV-2 infection. Each CDR3 protein gets one entry after TCRdb re-called the 5' RACE reads with MiXCR. The profile shows under 50,000 distinct CDR3 sequences, roughly 4.5% of them singletons. Specimen: whole blood. These receptors were obtained from an adult who was a healthcare worker with PCR-confirmed SARS-CoV-2 infection or an uninfected control (not recorded which).

This clonotype appeared many times. The CDR3 nucleotides are TGTGCCAGCAGCTTCGGACAGTCCTACGAGCAGTACTTC. This translates into CASSFGQSYEQYF. The V and J genes are TRBV7-6 and TRBJ2-7; tentative D call: TRBD1 (6 bases). The germline V gene encodes CDR1 SGHVS and CDR2 FNYEAQ. The germline V and J ends were trimmed by 3 bases and 1 base, with 7 bases remaining between them. The CDR3 extends over 13 amino acids.

This clonotype occurred many times. The V and J genes are TRBV19 and TRBJ1-5; the D is unclear. CDR3 length: 13 residues. Germline V CDR1 and CDR2: LNHDA, SQIVND (reference sequence). V lost 3 bases, J lost 5 bases, and 8 bases lay in between. The CDR3 sequence: CASSIRVDQPQHF. The DNA of the CDR3 is TGTGCCAGTAGTATCCGGGTCGATCAGCCCCAGCATTTT.

This clonotype has at least ten counts. The chain uses TRBV19 and TRBJ1-1; D possibly corresponds to TRBD1 (6 bases). Trimming stripped 4 bases from V and 7 bases from J, with 13 bases between. This CDR3 is built from 13 residues. Germline CDR1 and CDR2: LNHDA and SQIVND (reference sequence). The CDR3 nucleotides are TGTGCCAGTAGTAAGGCGGCAGGGGATGAAGCTTTCTTT. Protein sequence: CASSKAAGDEAFF.